Listed here is a single T cell receptor beta chain. Per the study methods: Quantification of nucleated cells was approximated via reference gene primer amplification. Sequencing used immunoSEQ multiplex PCR; TCRdb keeps in-frame clones, though not all of them. That table gives V, J and clone size, and the DNA gave D and trimming. The sample lists some 530,000 clones; 75% to 90% were seen once. This sample stems from a study of blood T cell repertoires in COVID-19. The V end lost 0 bases, the J end lost 3 bases, and 12 bases lay between the germline ends. This CDR3 contains 16 residues. In germline, CDR1 is SGHRS, CDR2 YFSETQ. Cohort allocation depended upon clinical history that participants reported.

The sequence came from a woman aged 60-75 years who had recovered from COVID-19. Sequenced material: PBMCs or T cells enriched from blood (not recorded which). The chain has TRBV5-1 and TRBJ2-2; D gene ambiguous. CDR3 in DNA: TGCGCCAGCAGCTTGGACTCCTCCTTTTACACCGGGGAGCTGTTTTTT. This translates into CASSLDSSFYTGELFF.